This T cell receptor (beta chain) comes out of a study of cytomegalovirus exposure and HLA in healthy donors. General study findings and limits: Reported results showed that the classifier diagnosed cytomegalovirus status with high specificity and sensitivity.

CDR3 length: 12 residues. The ends were cut back, 4 bases at V and 1 base at J, with 4 bases in the middle. Germline V gives CDR1 MDHEN, CDR2 SYDVKM. Of note for this clone: What it binds is not known.

Only in-frame clones appear in the TCRdb table, and some are missing; sequencing was by immunoSEQ multiplex PCR. The data hold 98,000 or so clones, with approximately 94% observed a single time. The clonotype originates from a woman aged 18-29 years in good health and CMV-seronegative. Sequencing was carried out using PBMCs. The genes are TRBV28 and TRBJ1-1, with D unresolved. As DNA, the CDR3 is TGTGCCAGCAGTTCAGAGAACACTGAAGCTTTCTTT. It is translated as CASSSENTEAFF.